These 8 T cell receptor beta chains came from one sample sequenced in a study of shared clonotypes between healthy human individuals. TCRdb's table, derived via immunoSEQ multiplex PCR, lists solely in-frame clones and lacks some. The data show 850,000 to 1,200,000 clones, more than 65% seen once. Sequencing used memory CD4+ T cells sorted from blood. As for subset: CD45RA-negative fraction. These receptor sequences come from a man aged 18 to 30 in good health.

This clone was counted a few times. The genes are TRBV5-6 and TRBJ1-1, with a weak D call TRBD1 (6 bases). CDR1 is SGHDT and CDR2 is YYEEEE in the germline V gene. The CDR3 extends over 16 amino acids. V was shortened by 4 bases and J by 10 bases, with 26 bases between the two germline ends. Here the CDR3 DNA reads TGTGCCAGCAGCCTGCTTGGATTCGGCGGGGGCAGTGGAGCTTTCTTT. Translation gives CASSLLGFGGGSGAFF.

V is TRBV9 and J is TRBJ2-7, with 14 nucleotides matching TRBD2. This CDR3 is 22 amino acids long. CDR1 is SGDLS, CDR2 YYNGEE, per germline. J gave up 0 bases and V 4 bases, and 21 bases lay outside the gene matches. The chain's CDR3 is CASSRWAGSGTGTSGSSYEQYF. CDR3 nucleotides: TGTGCCAGCAGCCGTTGGGCCGGATCCGGGACAGGGACTAGCGGGAGCTCCTACGAGCAGTACTTC.

The CDR3 bases are TGTGCCAGTGCAGACAGCCAAGTCAACTATGGCTACACCTTC. Its protein product is CASADSQVNYGYTF. J is TRBJ1-2 and V is TRBV19; a possible D gene is TRBD1 (5 bases). The V gene's germline CDR1 is LNHDA and CDR2 SQIVND (reference sequence). CDR3 size: 14 residues. Between the trimmed V and J ends, which lost 8 bases and 2 bases, there was a span of 15 bases.

Points on this clone: This sequence is one base from a far larger clone and is likely a read error. Other DNA sequences in this sample translate to the same CDR3. The chain is built from TRBV7-9 and TRBJ1-1, with no clear D. The CDR3 is made up of 13 amino acids. Germline values: CDR1 SEHNR, CDR2 FQNEAQ (reference sequence). V lost 0 bases to trimming and J lost 1 base, with 3 bases between them. CDR3 protein: CASSLAANTEAFF. CDR3 nucleotides: TGTGCCAGCAGCTTAGCGGCGAACACTGAAGCTTTCTTT.

This rearrangement joins TRBV5-1 to TRBJ1-2, with D uncertain. The germline V and J ends were trimmed by 0 bases and 0 bases, with 9 bases remaining between them. The CDR3 sequence is 15 residues long. The germline V gene has CDR1 SGHRS and CDR2 YFSETQ. CDR3 sequence reads: CASSLADGANYGYTF. The DNA of the CDR3 is TGCGCCAGCAGCTTGGCCGACGGGGCTAACTATGGCTACACCTTC.

J is TRBJ2-5 and V is TRBV25-1, with 11 bases identical to TRBD2. CDR1 is MGHDK and CDR2 is SYGVNS in the germline V gene. The ends lost 2 bases at V and 5 bases at J; junction bases unmatched: 10. The CDR3 loop spans 17 amino acids. CDR3 amino acids: CASSEGRTASGGETQYF. The CDR3 bases are TGTGCCAGCAGTGAAGGGAGGACGGCTAGCGGGGGGGAGACCCAGTACTTC.

Only a few counts were recorded for this clone. J is TRBJ1-6 and V is TRBV30, with a weak D call TRBD1 (5 bases). Trimming left V 0 bases short and J 5 bases short, with 5 bases between. Germline CDR1 GTSNPN, CDR2 SVGIG (reference sequence). CDR3 size: 13 residues. CDR3 residues: CAWSVGDNSPLHF. The DNA for the CDR3 is TGTGCCTGGAGTGTAGGGGATAATTCACCCCTCCACTTT.

For this clone: A clone one base away is much larger, so this may be a read error. This CDR3 is also generated by other DNA sequences in the sample. The rearrangement joins TRBV7-2 to TRBJ2-3, with D perhaps matching TRBD1 (5 bases). The CDR3 consists of 14 residues. Trimming removed 2 bases from V and 1 base from J, with 7 bases in between. CDR1 and CDR2 from the germline V gene are SGHTA and FQGNSA. In nucleotides, the CDR3 is TGTGCCAGCAGCTTATCCAGGGGCACAGATACGCAGTATTTT. Translation: CASSLSRGTDTQYF.